The present TCR beta chain was sequenced within a study of blood T cell repertoires in COVID-19. At the level of the study: The samples span acute and convalescent COVID-19 from the United States, Italy and Spain. Nucleic acid was either cDNA or gDNA, and it came from T cells, B-cell-depleted T cells, or PBMCs.

This clone was recorded once. V was pared by 1 base and J by 4 bases, with 6 bases between. The germline V gene encodes CDR1 LGHNA and CDR2 YSLEER. CDR3 size: 13 residues. Seattle-derived patients entered the study during active infection and were followed longitudinally. Original analysis: Amplification of reference gene primers was used by the study to estimate nucleated cell counts. Assay used: immunoSEQ multiplex PCR; TCRdb lists only in-frame clones, some missing. That table supplies the V and J calls and clone size; D and trimming were determined from the DNA. The sample shows about 350,000 clones, 85% to 90% of them seen only once.

Sequenced: peripheral blood. This rearrangement joins TRBV4-3 to TRBJ2-3, with D hard to call. This receptor was taken from a woman between 65 and 79 years old with COVID-19, enrolled during active disease. CDR3 sequence reads: CASSQASSDTQYF. The CDR3 DNA follows: TGCGCCAGCAGCCAAGCGTCGTCAGATACGCAGTATTTT.